The entry below describes one T cell receptor (beta chain). Its antigen is as yet unknown. This sample is part of a study of T-cell memory formation after mild COVID-19. Study results and caveats: A balance of CD4 and CD8 characterized clones contracting day 15 to 85, whereas later expanders leaned CD4+. The appearance of some responding clones in pre-infection memory suggested that cross-reactive memory joined.

Trimming shortened V by 0 bases and J by 7 bases, and 10 bases separated the two germline ends. The germline V gene encodes CDR1 SGHVS and CDR2 FQNEAQ. The CDR3 consists of 15 residues. A single record per CDR3 protein comes from TCRdb applying MiXCR to the 5' RACE reads. The sample lists approximately 150,000 distinct CDR3 sequences, approximately 6% occurring once. This rearrangement joins TRBV7-8 to TRBJ1-6; perhaps TRBD1 as D (5 bases). Sequencing input: PBMCs or a T cell subset sorted from them (not recorded which). The origin of this receptor is an adult woman who had mild COVID-19 (a few samples of this study predate the infection). Cell type and time point are not known. The CDR3 reads CASSLAGVGNSPLHF. As DNA, the CDR3 is TGTGCCAGCAGCTTAGCGGGGGTCGGAAATTCACCCCTCCACTTT. Together with reference TRBV7-8 and TRBJ1-6, the CDR3 gives the full variable domain: GAGVSQSPRYKVAKRGQDVALRCDPISGHVSLFWYQQALGQGPEFLTYFQNEAQLDKSGLPSDRFFAERPEGSVSTLKIQRTQQEDSAVYLCASSLAGVGNSPLHFGNGTRLTVT.